This record looks at one T cell receptor (beta chain) sequence and its context. As yet, its antigen is unknown. Sequencing was designed to attain a depth spanning 1 in 200,000 to 1 in 1 million T cells. Clones were read by immunoSEQ multiplex PCR, and TCRdb kept only the in-frame ones, dropping some. The table lists about 310,000 clones, around four fifths of them singletons, with about 6.7% in the top ten. This sample was taken from a study of cytotoxic CD8 clonotypes in ibrutinib-treated CLL. Study-wide background: The samples contained 260,000 or so productive templates on average. They also contained an average of roughly 90,000 productive rearrangements.

Looked up from germline, CDR1 is SEHNR and CDR2 is FQNEAQ (reference sequence). J was trimmed by 3 bases and V by 10 bases; bases with no gene match: 9. The CDR3 length is 14 residues. Study findings and constraints: Baseline clonality was higher than in age-matched healthy donors and moved in step with circulating CD8+ T-cell counts. Public clonotypes were seen rarely and were contracted or stable on treatment.

This clonotype was sampled from a human donor with chronic lymphocytic leukemia. The chain recombines TRBV7-9 with TRBJ2-3; the match to TRBD2 covers 8 bases. The specimen was PBMCs, collected before ibrutinib treatment. The CDR3 coding sequence is TGTGCCACCTCCCGGGAGGGCCCGACAGATACGCAGTATTTT. Protein: CATSREGPTDTQYF.